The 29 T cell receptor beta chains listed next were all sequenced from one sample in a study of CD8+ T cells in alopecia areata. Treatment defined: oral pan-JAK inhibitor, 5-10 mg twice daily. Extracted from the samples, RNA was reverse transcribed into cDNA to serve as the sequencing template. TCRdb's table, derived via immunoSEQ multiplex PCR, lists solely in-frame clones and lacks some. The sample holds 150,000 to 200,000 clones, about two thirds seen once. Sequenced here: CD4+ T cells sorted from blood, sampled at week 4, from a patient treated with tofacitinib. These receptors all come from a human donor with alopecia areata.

The CDR3 region is CSVRRGAKNIQYF. DNA for the CDR3: TGCAGCGTTCGAAGGGGAGCCAAAAACATTCAGTACTTC. The chain recombines TRBV29-1 with TRBJ2-4; D possibly corresponds to TRBD1 (5 bases). Germline lookup yields CDR1 SQVTM and CDR2 ANQGSEA. Between the trimmed V and J ends, which lost 5 bases and 0 bases, there was a span of 8 bases. This CDR3 contains 13 residues.

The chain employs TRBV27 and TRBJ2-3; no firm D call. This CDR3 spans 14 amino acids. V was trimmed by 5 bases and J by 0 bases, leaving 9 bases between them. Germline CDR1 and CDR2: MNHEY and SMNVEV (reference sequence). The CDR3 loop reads CASSLTPSTDTQYF. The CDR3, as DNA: TGTGCCAGCAGTCTAACACCTAGCACAGATACGCAGTATTTT.

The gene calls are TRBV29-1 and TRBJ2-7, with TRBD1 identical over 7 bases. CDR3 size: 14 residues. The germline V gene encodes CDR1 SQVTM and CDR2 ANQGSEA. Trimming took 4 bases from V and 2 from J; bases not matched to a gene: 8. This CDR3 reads CSVVWATGTYEQYF. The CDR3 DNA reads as TGCAGCGTTGTTTGGGCGACAGGGACCTACGAGCAGTACTTC.

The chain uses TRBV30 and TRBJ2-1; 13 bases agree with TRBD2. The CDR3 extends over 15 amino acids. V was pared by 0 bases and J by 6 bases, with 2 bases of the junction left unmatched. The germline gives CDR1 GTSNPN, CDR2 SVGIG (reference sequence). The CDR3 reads CAWSVRLAGGNEQFF. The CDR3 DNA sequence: TGTGCCTGGAGTGTCCGACTAGCGGGGGGCAATGAGCAGTTCTTC.

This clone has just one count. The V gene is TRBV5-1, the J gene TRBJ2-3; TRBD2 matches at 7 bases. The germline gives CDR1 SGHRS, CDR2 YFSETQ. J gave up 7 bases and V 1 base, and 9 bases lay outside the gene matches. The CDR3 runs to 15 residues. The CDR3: CASSLMAGDGNTQYF. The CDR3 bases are TGCGCCAGCAGCTTGATGGCGGGGGATGGGAATACGCAGTATTTT.

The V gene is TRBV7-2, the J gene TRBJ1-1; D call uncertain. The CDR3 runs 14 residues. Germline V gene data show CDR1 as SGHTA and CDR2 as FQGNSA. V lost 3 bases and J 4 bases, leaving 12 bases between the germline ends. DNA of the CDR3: TGTGCCAGCAGCTTCACCCAGGTGGGCACTGAAGCTTTCTTT. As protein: CASSFTQVGTEAFF.

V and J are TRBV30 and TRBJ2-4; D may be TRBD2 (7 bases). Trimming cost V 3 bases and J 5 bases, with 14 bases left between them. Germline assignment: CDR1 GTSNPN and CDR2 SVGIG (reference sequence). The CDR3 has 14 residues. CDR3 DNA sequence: TGTGCCTGGAGCAGAGGGGGGGCCCAAAACATTCAGTACTTC. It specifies CAWSRGGAQNIQYF.

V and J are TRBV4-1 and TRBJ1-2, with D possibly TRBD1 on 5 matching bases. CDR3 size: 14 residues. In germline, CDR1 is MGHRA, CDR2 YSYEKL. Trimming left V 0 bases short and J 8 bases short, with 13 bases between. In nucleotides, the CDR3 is TGCGCCAGCAGCCAAGAGGGACTGCCGGAGGGCTACACCTTC. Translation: CASSQEGLPEGYTF.

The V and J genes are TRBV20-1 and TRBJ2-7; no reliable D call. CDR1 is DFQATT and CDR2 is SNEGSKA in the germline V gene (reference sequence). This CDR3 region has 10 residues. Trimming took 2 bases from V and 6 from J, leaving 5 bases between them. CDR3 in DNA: TGCAGTGCTAGACGAGTCGAGCAGTACTTC. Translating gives CSARRVEQYF.

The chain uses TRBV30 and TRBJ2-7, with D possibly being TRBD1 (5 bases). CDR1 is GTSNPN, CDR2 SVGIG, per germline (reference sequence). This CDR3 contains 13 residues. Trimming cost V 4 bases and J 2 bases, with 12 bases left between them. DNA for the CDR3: TGTGCCTGGACCCAGGGAACTCCCTACGAGCAGTACTTC. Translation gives CAWTQGTPYEQYF.

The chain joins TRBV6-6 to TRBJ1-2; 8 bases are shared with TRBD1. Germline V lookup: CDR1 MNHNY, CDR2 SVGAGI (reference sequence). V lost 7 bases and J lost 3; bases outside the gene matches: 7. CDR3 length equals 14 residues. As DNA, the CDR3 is TGTGCCAGCAACCCAGGGGGCCAGGACTATGGCTACACCTTC. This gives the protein CASNPGGQDYGYTF.

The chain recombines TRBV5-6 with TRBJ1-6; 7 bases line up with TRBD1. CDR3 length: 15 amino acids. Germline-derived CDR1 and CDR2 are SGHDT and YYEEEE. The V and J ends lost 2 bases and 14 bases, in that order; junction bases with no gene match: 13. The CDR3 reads CASSFLGTATGTLHF. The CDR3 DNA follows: TGTGCCAGCAGCTTCCTCGGGACAGCTACGGGGACCCTCCACTTT.

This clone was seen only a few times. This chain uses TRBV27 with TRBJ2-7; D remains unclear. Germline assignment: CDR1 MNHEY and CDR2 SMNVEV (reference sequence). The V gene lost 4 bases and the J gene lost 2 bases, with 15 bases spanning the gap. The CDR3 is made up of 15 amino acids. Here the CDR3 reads CASSSGPPVPYEQYF. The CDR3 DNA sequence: TGTGCCAGCAGTTCCGGGCCTCCCGTCCCCTACGAGCAGTACTTC.

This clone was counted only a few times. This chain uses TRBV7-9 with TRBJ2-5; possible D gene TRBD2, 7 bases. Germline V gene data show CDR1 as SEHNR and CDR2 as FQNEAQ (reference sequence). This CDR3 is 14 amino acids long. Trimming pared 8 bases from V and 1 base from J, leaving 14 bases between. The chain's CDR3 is CASRAGATQETQYF. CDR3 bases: TGTGCCAGCCGTGCGGGGGCTACCCAAGAGACCCAGTACTTC.

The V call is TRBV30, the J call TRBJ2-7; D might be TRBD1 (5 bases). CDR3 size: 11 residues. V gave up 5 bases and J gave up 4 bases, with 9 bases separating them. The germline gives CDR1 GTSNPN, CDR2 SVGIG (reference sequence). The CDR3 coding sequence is TGTGCCTGGGCCCAGGGTTACGAGCAGTACTTC. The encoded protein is CAWAQGYEQYF.

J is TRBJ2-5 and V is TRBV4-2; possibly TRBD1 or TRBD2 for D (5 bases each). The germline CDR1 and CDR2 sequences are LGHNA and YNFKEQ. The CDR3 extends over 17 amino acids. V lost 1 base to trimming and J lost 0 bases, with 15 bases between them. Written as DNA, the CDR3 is TGTGCCAGCAGCCAAGGGGACCCTTTGTCGAACCAAGAGACCCAGTACTTC. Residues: CASSQGDPLSNQETQYF.

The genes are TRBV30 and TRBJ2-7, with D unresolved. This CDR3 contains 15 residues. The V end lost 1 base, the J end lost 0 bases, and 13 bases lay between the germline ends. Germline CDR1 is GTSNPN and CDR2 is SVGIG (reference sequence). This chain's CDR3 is CAWSDRFSFSYEQYF. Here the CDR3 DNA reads TGTGCCTGGAGTGACAGATTTTCTTTCTCCTACGAGCAGTACTTC.

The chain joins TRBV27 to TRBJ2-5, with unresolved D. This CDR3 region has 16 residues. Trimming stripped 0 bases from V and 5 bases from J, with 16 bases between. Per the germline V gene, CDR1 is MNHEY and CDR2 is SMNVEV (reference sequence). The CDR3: CASSLSSIPTIETQYF. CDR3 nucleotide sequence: TGTGCCAGCAGTTTATCGAGCATACCGACGATTGAGACCCAGTACTTC.

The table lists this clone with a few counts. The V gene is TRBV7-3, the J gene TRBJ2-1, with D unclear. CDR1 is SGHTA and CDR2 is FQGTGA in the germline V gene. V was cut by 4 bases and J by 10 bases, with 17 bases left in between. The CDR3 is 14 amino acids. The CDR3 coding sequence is TGTGCCAGCAGCTCTTCCCCCGCAGAAAGGGAGCAGTTCTTC. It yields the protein CASSSSPAEREQFF.

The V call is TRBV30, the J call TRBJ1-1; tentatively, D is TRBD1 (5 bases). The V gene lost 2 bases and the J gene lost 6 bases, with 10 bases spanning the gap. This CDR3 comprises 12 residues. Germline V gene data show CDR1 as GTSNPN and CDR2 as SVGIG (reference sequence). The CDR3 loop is CAWSRGGAEAFF. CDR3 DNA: TGTGCCTGGAGTAGGGGTGGTGCTGAAGCTTTCTTT.

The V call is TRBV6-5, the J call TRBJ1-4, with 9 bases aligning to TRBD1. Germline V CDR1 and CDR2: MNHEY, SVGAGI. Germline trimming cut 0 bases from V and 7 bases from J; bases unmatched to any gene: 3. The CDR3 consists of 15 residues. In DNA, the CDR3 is TGTGCCAGCAGTTACTCGGGACAGGGACTTGAAAAACTGTTTTTT. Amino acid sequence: CASSYSGQGLEKLFF.

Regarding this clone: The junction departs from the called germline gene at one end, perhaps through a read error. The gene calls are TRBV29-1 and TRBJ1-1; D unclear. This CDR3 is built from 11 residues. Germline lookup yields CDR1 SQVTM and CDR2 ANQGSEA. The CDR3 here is CSVGDYTEAFF. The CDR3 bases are TGCAGCGTTGGGGATTACACAGAAGCTTTCTTT. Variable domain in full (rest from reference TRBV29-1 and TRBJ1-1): SAVISQKPSRDICQRGTSLTIQCQVDSQVTMMFWYRQQPGQSLTLIATANQGSEATYESGFVIDKFPISRPNLTFSTLTVSNMSPEDSSIYLCSVGDYTEAFFGQGTRLTVV.

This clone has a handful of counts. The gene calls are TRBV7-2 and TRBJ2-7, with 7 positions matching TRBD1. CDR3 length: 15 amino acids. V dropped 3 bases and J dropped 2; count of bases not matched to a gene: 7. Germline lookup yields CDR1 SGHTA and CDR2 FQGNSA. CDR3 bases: TGTGCCAGCAGCTTCCCACAGGGGCTAACCTACGAGCAGTACTTC. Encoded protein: CASSFPQGLTYEQYF.

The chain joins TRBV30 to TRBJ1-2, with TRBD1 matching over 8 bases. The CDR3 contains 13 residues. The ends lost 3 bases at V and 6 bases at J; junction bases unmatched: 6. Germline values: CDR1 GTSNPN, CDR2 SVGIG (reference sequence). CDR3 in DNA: TGTGCCTGGAGCCAGGACAGGGTCCATGGCTACACCTTC. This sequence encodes CAWSQDRVHGYTF.

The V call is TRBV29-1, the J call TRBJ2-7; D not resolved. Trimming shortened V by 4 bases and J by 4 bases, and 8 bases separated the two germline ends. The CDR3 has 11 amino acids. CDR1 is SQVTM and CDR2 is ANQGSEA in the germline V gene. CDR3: CSVGQQYEQYF. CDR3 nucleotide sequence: TGCAGCGTTGGTCAGCAATACGAGCAGTACTTC.

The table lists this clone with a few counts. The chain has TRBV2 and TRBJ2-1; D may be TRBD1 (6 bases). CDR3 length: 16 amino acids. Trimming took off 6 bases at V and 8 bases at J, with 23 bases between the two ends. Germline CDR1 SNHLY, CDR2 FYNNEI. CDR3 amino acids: CASRERTAPRVDEQFF. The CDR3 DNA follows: TGTGCCAGCAGGGAACGGACAGCCCCGAGGGTCGATGAGCAGTTCTTC.

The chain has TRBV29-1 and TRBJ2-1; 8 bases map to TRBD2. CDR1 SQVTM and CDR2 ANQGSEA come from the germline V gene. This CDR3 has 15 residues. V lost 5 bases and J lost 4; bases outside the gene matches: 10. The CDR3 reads CSVCPWTSQYNEQFF. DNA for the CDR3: TGCAGCGTTTGCCCGTGGACTAGCCAATACAATGAGCAGTTCTTC.

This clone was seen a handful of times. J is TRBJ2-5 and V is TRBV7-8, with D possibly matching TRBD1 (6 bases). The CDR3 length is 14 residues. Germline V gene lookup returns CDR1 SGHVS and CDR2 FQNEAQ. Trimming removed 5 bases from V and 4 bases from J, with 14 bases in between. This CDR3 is CASSPQGLGETQYF. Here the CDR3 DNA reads TGTGCCAGCAGCCCACAGGGTTTAGGAGAGACCCAGTACTTC.

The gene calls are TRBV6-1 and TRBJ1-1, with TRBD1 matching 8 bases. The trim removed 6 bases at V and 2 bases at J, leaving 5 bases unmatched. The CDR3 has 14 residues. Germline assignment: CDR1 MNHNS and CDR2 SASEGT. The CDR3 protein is CASRGTGPNTEAFF. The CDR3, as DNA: TGTGCCAGCAGGGGGACAGGCCCAAACACTGAAGCTTTCTTT.